This T cell receptor beta chain was sequenced during a study of cytomegalovirus exposure and HLA in healthy donors. 60 Vbeta and 13 Jbeta primers were used in PCR. Method: immunoSEQ multiplex PCR; TCRdb's copy keeps in-frame clones and lacks some. The sample lists around 200,000 clones, over 75% occurring once. Trimming shortened V by 3 bases and J by 2 bases, and 13 bases separated the two germline ends. Germline values: CDR1 SGHDN, CDR2 FVKESK. The CDR3 contains 15 residues. V and J are TRBV14 and TRBJ1-2; D uncertain. Sample: PBMCs. The sequence came from a woman in her 50s in good health and CMV-seropositive. CDR3 DNA sequence: TGTGCCAGCAGCCATCTTAACAGCTTAAACTATGGCTACACCTTC. As protein: CASSHLNSLNYGYTF. Full variable domain (outside the CDR3, taken from reference TRBV14 and TRBJ1-2): EAGVTQFPSHSVIEKGQTVTLRCDPISGHDNLYWYRRVMGKEIKFLLHFVKESKQDESGMPNNRFLAERTGGTYSTLKVQPAELEDSGVYFCASSHLNSLNYGYTFGSGTRLTVV.